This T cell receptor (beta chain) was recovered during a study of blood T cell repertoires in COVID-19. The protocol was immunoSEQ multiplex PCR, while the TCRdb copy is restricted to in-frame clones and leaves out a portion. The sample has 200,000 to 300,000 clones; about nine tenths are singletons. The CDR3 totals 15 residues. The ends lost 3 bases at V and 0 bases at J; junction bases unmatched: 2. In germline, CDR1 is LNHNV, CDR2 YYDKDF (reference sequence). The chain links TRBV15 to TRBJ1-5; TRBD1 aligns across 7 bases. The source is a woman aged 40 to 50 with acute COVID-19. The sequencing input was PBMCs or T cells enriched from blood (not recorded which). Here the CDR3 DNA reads TGTGCCACCAGCAGGGGACAGAATAGCAATCAGCCCCAGCATTTT. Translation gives CATSRGQNSNQPQHF.